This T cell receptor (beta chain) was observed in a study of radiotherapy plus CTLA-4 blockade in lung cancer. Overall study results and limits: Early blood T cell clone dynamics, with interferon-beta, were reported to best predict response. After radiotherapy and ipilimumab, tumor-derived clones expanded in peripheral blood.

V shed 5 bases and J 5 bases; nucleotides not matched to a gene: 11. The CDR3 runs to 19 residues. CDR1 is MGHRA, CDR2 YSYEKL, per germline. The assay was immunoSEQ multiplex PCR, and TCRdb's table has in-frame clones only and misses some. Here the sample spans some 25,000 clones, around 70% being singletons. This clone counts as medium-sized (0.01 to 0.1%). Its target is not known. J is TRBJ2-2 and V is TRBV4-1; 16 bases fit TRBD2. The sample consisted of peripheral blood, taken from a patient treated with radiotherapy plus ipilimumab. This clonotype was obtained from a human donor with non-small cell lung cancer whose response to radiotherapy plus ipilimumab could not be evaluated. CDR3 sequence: CASSTPGLAGGPGTGELFF. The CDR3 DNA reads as TGCGCCAGCAGCACCCCGGGACTAGCGGGAGGGCCGGGGACCGGGGAGCTGTTTTTT.